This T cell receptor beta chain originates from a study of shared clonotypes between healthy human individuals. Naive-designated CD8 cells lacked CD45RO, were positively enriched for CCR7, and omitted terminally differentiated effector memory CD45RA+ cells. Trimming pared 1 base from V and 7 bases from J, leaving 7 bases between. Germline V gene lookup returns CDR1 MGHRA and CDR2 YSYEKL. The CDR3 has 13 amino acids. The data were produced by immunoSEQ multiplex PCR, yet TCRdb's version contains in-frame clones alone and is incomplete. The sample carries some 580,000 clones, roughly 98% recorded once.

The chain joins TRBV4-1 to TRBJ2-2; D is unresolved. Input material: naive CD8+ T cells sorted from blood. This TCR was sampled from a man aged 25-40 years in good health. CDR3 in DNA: TGCGCCAGCAGCCAAGGGATGAACGGGGAGCTGTTTTTT. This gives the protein CASSQGMNGELFF.